What follows are 3 T cell receptor beta chains derived from one specimen sequenced in a study of cytomegalovirus exposure and HLA in healthy donors. Method: immunoSEQ multiplex PCR; TCRdb's copy keeps in-frame clones and lacks some. The data show tens of thousands of clones, with more than 85% seen just once and roughly 5.2% held by the top ten. Sequencing used PBMCs. The origin of the receptors is a woman between 18 and 30 years old in good health and CMV-seronegative.

J is TRBJ1-2 and V is TRBV9; possible D gene TRBD1, 5 bases. V lost 5 bases, J lost 7 bases, and 27 bases lay in between. Germline V gives CDR1 SGDLS, CDR2 YYNGEE. The CDR3 contains 17 residues. DNA for the CDR3: TGTGCCAGCAGTCTAGGCCAGGGAAGTGTTCCCCGTGGTGGCTACACCTTC. It specifies CASSLGQGSVPRGGYTF.

This chain links TRBV18 with TRBJ2-7, with 8 bases matching TRBD2. Germline CDR1 reads KGHSH; CDR2 reads LQKENI. V dropped 1 base and J dropped 0; count of bases not matched to a gene: 2. The CDR3 runs to 15 residues. The CDR3 DNA reads TGTGCCAGCTCACCACTAGCGGGAAGCTCCTACGAGCAGTACGTC. This translates into CASSPLAGSSYEQYV.

Here the CDR3 reads CASRGTENYGYTF. CDR3 nucleotides: TGTGCCAGCAGAGGGACAGAAAACTATGGCTACACCTTC. This chain joins TRBV2 and TRBJ1-2, with 7 positions matching TRBD1. The ends lost 6 bases at V and 2 bases at J; junction bases unmatched: 3. Germline V CDR1 and CDR2: SNHLY, FYNNEI. The length of the CDR3 is 13 residues.